The present entry profiles one TCR beta chain with its context. The antigen it recognizes is unknown. Within one base of it there is no much larger clone, and no base qualities were kept. CDR1 SGHRS and CDR2 YFSETQ are derived from the germline V gene. V was cut back by 4 bases and J by 6 bases, leaving a gap of 23 bases between them. From the cysteine through the phenylalanine, the CDR3 covers 16 amino acids. The read is trimmed to its CDR3 DNA, 48 bases read in frame from base 1. The source of the sample is a study of CD8 T cells in Susac syndrome (dated by TCRdb to the late 2010s). At the level of the whole study: Of the Susac syndrome patients who were sequenced, about eight were in clinical remission while about six had clinically active disease. At blood withdrawal, Susac syndrome patients were either therapy-naive, taking corticosteroids (in some cases with IVIg as well), or taking IVIg alone. Whether CD8+ T cell activation and differentiation in Susac syndrome was antigen driven was tested using repertoire sequencing. The study compared CD8+ T cell repertoire clonality among 11 to 12 healthy donors, around 14 Susac syndrome patients and fewer than 19 multiple sclerosis patients.

General conclusions and limits of the study: Susac syndrome CD8+ repertoires showed clonal expansion, highest in CD8+ TEMRA cells and greater in clinically active than remitting patients. Sixteen Susac-specific public clones were identified in the total CD8+ repertoire, and about 5 Susac-specific public clones were identified in the CD8+ TEMRA repertoire. The number of individuals in the TCR sequencing and HLA analysis was acknowledged as relatively small.

RNA was extracted using the RNeasy kit, and about 0.45 to 1 ug of the RNA was reverse transcribed with random hexamers. TCR beta CDR3 regions were amplified with the immunoSEQ multiplex PCR assay covering 54 Vbeta and 13 Jbeta segments. Bias from PCR amplification was corrected by using a synthetic template baseline for primer optimization and for computational correction. On the study's bioinformatics: Only productive sequences were kept, with reads annotated to V, D and J genes according to IMGT and analyzed in immunoSEQ Analyzer. Clonality was calculated as one minus the Shannon entropy normalized by log2 of the number of productive unique sequences. Public and private clones were assessed among the 100 most prevalent clones of each patient and control. Susac-specific clones were defined as absent from healthy and MS cohorts, about 1,000 published viral clones and other ImmuneACCESS disease sequences. TCRdb handled the public reads itself, with Q25 trimming in fastp and clone calling in MiXCR, and kept productive beta chains. Every distinct CDR3 protein forms one entry, paired with its most common genes and DNA. The V and J calls here are based on TCRdb, not the publication. The sample includes around 81,000 distinct CDR3 sequences, with nearly 95% observed a single time. The leading ten clones occupy approximately 0.9% of the sample.

Peripheral blood CD8+ and CD4+ T cells from healthy donors, Susac syndrome patients and multiple sclerosis patients were profiled by high-throughput TCR beta sequencing. Susac syndrome patients met recently defined diagnostic criteria for definite or probable disease. CD8+ TEMRA cells were enriched by FACS, while bulk CD8+ and CD4+ T cells were purified by magnetic negative isolation. Blood was drawn into EDTA tubes, processed within 24 hours, and PBMCs were isolated by density gradient centrifugation. PBMCs destined for TCR sequencing were cryopreserved in liquid nitrogen and later thawed in a 37 °C water bath. The sorted or isolated CD4+, CD8+ and CD8+ TEMRA cells had a purity of 90% or higher.

Sequenced sample: CD8+ T cells from PBMCs. The TCR was taken from a human donor with Susac syndrome. The sequence joins TRBV5-1 to TRBJ2-7, with TRBD2 tentatively as D gene (6 bases match). At the DNA level, the sequence is TGCGCCAGCAGCACGGAATTAGCGGAACTCTCTCTCGAGCAGTACTTC. This sequence encodes CASSTELAELSLEQYF.